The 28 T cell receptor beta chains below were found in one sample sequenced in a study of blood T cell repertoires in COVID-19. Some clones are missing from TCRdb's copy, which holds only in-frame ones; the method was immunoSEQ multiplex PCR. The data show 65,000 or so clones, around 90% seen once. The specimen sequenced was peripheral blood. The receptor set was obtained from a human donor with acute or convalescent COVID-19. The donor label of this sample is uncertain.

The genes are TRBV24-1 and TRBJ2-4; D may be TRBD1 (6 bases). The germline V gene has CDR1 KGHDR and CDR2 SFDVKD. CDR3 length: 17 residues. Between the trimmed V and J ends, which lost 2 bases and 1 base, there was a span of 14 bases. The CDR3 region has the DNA TGTGCCACCAGTGATTCTACAGGGTTGGGGGCCAAAAACATTCAGTACTTC. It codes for CATSDSTGLGAKNIQYF.

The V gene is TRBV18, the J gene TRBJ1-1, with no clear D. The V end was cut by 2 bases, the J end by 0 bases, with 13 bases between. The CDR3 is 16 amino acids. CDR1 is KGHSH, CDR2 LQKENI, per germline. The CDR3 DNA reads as TGTGCCAGCTCACCAGGAGAGGGAATTATGAACACTGAAGCTTTCTTT. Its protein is CASSPGEGIMNTEAFF.

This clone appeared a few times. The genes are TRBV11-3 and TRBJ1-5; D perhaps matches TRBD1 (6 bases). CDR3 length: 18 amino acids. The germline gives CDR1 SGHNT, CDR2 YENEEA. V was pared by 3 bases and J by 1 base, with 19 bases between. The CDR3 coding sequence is TGTGCCAGCAGCTTCGGGACACTGGGGAATTTGAGCAATCAGCCCCAGCATTTT. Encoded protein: CASSFGTLGNLSNQPQHF.

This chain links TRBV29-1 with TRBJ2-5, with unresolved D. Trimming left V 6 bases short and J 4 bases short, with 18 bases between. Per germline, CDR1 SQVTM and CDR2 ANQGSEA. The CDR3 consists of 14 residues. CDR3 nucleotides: TGCAGCGTCAACCCCCTCGACCGAGGAGAGACCCAGTACTTC. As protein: CSVNPLDRGETQYF.

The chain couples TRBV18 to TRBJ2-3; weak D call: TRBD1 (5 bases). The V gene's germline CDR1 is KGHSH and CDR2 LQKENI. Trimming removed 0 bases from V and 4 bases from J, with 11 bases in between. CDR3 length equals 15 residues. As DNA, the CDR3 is TGTGCCAGCTCACCACCGAGCAGGGCCTCAGATACGCAGTATTTT. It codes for CASSPPSRASDTQYF.

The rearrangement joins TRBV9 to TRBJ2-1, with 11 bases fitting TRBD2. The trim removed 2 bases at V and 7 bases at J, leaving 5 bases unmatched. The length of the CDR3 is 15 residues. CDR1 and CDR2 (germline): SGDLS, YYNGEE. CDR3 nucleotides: TGTGCCAGCAGCGTGGGGGGACTAGCGGATAATGAGCAGTTCTTC. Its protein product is CASSVGGLADNEQFF.

CDR3 amino acids: CASSQDALSGLGDGYTF. In DNA, the CDR3 is TGTGCCAGCAGCCAGGATGCCCTGTCGGGATTAGGCGATGGCTACACCTTC. The chain is built from TRBV3-1 (or the pseudogene TRBV3-2) and TRBJ1-2; D unresolved. The CDR3 has 17 residues. Germline CDR1 and CDR2: LGHDT and YNNKEL (reference sequence). V lost 3 bases and J 6 bases, leaving 23 bases between the germline ends.

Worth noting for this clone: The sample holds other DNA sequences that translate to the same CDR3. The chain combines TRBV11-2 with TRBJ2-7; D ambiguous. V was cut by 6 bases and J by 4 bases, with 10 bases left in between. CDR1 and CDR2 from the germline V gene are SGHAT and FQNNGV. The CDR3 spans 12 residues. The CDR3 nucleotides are TGTGCCAGCAGTCCGACCGGGTACGAGCAGTACGTC. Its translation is CASSPTGYEQYV.

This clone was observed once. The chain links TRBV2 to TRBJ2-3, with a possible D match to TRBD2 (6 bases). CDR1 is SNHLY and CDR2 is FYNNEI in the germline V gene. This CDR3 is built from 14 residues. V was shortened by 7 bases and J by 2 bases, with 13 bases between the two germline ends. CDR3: CASMGLLVTDTQYF. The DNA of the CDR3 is TGTGCCAGCATGGGACTGCTGGTCACAGATACGCAGTATTTT.

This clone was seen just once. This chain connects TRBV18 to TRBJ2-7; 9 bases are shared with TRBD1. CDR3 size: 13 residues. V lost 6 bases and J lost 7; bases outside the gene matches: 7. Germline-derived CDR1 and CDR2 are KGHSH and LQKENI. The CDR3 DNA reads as TGTGCCAGCTCTCCGACAGGGGGTTCGGAGCAGTACGTC. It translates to CASSPTGGSEQYV.

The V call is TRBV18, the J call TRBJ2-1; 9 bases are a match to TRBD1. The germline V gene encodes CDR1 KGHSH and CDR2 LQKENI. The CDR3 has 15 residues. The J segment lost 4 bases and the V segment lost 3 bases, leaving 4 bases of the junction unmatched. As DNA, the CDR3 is TGTGCCAGCTCACCCGGGACAGGGAGTTACAATGAGCAGTTCTTC. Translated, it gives CASSPGTGSYNEQFF.

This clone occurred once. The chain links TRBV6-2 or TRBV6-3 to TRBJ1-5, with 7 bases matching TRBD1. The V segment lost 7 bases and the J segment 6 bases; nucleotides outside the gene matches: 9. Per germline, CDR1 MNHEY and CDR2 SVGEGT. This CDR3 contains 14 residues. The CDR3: CASTPGQRSQPQHF. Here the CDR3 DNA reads TGTGCCAGCACCCCGGGACAGCGCAGTCAGCCCCAGCATTTT.

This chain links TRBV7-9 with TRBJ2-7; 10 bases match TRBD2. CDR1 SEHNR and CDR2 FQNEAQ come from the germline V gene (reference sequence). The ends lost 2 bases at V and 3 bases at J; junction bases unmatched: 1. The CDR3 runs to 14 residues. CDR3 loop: CASSLLAGDYEQYF. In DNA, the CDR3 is TGTGCCAGCAGCTTACTAGCGGGAGACTACGAGCAGTACTTC.

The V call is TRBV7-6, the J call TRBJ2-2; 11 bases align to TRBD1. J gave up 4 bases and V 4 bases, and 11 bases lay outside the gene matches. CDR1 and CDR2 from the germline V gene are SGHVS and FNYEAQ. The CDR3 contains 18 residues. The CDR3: CASSSLLGQGAITGELFF. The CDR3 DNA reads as TGTGCCAGCAGCTCCCTCTTAGGACAGGGGGCTATCACCGGGGAGCTGTTTTTT.

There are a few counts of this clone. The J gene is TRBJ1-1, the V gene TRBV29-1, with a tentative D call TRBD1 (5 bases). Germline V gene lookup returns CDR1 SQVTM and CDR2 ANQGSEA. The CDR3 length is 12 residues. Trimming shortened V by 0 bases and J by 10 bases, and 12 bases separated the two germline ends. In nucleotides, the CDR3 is TGCAGCGTTGAAGATGGGGCCAGGGTAGCTTTCTTT. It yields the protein CSVEDGARVAFF.

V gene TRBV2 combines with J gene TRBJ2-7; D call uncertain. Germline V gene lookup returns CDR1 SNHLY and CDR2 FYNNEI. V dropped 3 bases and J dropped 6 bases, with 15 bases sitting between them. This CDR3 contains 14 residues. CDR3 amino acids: CASSEFASTGEQYF. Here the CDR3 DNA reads TGTGCCAGCAGTGAGTTTGCCTCCACGGGCGAGCAGTACTTC.

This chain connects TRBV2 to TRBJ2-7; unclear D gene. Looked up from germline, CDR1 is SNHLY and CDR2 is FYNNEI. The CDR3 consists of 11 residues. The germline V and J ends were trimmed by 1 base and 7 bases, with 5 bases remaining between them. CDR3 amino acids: CASSEEREQYV. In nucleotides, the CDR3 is TGTGCCAGCAGTGAAGAGAGAGAGCAGTACGTC.

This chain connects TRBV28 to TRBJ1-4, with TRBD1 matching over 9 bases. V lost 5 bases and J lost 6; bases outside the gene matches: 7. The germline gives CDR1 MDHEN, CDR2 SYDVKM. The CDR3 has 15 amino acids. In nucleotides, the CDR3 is TGTGCCAGCAGTCCGCCGGGACAGGGCCATGAAAAACTGTTTTTT. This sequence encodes CASSPPGQGHEKLFF. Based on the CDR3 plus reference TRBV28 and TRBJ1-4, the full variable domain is DVKVTQSSRYLVKRTGEKVFLECVQDMDHENMFWYRQDPGLGLRLIYFSYDVKMKEKGDIPEGYSVSREKKERFSLILESASTNQTSMYLCASSPPGQGHEKLFFGSGTQLSVL.

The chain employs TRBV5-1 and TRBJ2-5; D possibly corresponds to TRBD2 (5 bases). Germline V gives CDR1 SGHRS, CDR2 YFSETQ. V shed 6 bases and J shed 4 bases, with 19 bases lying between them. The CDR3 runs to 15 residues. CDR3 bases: TGCGCCAGCACTTTTAATCCGGGGAGACGAGAGACCCAGTACTTC. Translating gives CASTFNPGRRETQYF.

CDR3 nucleotides: TGTGCCAGCTCATTAGGACATTCAAATCAGCCCCAGCATTTT. It codes for CASSLGHSNQPQHF. The J gene is TRBJ1-5, the V gene TRBV18; tentatively, D is TRBD1 (5 bases). V lost 5 bases and J lost 4, with 12 bases in between. The CDR3 runs to 14 residues. From germline, CDR1 is KGHSH and CDR2 LQKENI.

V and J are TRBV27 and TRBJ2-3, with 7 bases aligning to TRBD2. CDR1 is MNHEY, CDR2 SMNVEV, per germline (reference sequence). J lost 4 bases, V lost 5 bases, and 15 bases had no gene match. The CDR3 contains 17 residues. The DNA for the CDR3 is TGTGCCAGCAGTCCCCACCGAACTACTAGCGTATCAGATACGCAGTATTTT. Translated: CASSPHRTTSVSDTQYF.

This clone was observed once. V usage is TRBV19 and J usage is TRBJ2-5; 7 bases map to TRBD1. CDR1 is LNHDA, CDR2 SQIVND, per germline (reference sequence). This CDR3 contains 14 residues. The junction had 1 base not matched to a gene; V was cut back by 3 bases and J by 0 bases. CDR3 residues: CASSMGTDQETQYF. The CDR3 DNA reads TGTGCCAGTAGTATGGGGACAGACCAAGAGACCCAGTACTTC.

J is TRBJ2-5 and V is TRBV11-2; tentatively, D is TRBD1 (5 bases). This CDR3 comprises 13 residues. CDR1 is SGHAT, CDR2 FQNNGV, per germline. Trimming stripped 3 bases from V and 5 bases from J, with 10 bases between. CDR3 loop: CASSLDMAETQYF. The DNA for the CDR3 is TGTGCCAGCAGCTTGGACATGGCGGAGACCCAGTACTTC.

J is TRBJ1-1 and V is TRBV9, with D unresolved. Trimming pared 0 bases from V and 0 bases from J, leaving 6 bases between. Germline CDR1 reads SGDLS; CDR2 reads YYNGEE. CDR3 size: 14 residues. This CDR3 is CASSVVAVNTEAFF. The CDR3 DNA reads TGTGCCAGCAGCGTAGTAGCGGTGAACACTGAAGCTTTCTTT.

CDR3 sequence reads: CSASGQPPYQETQYF. CDR3 coding DNA: TGCAGTGCTAGTGGACAGCCTCCGTACCAAGAGACCCAGTACTTC. V is TRBV20-1 and J is TRBJ2-5; perhaps TRBD1 as D (6 bases). CDR3 length equals 15 residues. Germline V gives CDR1 DFQATT, CDR2 SNEGSKA (reference sequence). The V end was cut by 3 bases, the J end by 0 bases, with 14 bases between.

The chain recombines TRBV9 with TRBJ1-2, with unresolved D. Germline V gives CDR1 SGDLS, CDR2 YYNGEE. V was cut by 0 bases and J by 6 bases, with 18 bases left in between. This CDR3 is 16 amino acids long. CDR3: CASSVGTQTRLDGYTF. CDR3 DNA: TGTGCCAGCAGCGTAGGTACCCAGACGAGGCTAGATGGCTACACCTTC.

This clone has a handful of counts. The DNA of the CDR3 is TGTGCCAGCAGCTTAGGACAAGATCAGCCCCAGCATTTT. As protein: CASSLGQDQPQHF. The chain links TRBV11-2 to TRBJ1-5, with D unclear. V shed 1 base and J shed 5 bases, with 6 bases lying between them. Germline loops: CDR1 SGHAT, CDR2 FQNNGV. The CDR3 spans 13 residues.

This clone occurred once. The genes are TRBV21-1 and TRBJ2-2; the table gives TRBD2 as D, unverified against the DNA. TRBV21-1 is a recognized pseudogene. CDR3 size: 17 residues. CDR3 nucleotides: TGTGCCAGCAGCACCGGACTAGCGGGATGGAACACCGGGGAGCTGTTTTTT. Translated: CASSTGLAGWNTGELFF.